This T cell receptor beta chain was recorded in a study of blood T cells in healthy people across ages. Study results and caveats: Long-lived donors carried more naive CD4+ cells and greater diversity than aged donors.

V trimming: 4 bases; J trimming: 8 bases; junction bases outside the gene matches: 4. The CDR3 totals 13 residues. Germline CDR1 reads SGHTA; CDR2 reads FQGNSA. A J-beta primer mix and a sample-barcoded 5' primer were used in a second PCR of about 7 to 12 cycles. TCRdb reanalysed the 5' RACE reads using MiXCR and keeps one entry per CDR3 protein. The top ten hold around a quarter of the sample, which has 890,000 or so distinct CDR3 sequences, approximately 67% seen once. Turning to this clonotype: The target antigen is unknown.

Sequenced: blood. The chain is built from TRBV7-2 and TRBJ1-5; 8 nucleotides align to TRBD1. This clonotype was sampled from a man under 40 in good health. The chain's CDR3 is CASSSGQVEPQHF. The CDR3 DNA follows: TGTGCCAGCAGCTCGGGACAGGTAGAGCCCCAGCATTTT.